The present TCR beta chain was sequenced within a study of radiation and T cells in renal cell carcinoma (TCRdb year 2020). For the wider study: The samples were obtained from a clinical trial, where primary renal cell carcinomas were treated with 15 Gy stereotactic body radiation therapy and then removed by nephrectomy 4 weeks afterward. In total, some 50 samples underwent TCR beta sequencing: approximately 26 tumors plus 27 peripheral blood samples. Across all 50 or so samples, several million unique CDR3 nucleotide sequences, encoding 2,658,974 unique CDR3 amino acid sequences, were identified. Findings and caveats that apply to the study as a whole: Tracking of blood repertoire dynamics stopped at about 4 weeks after treatment, with no follow-up past that point. Because no pretreatment tumor biopsies were available, whether clonotypes were present in the tumor at baseline could not be determined. Effects of radiation dose or scheduling on the TCR repertoire could not be addressed with the single-armed trial design. In blood, the top tumor clonotypes increased between baseline and 2 weeks post-radiation and then shrank by 4 weeks, which suggests that tumor-resident clones expanded only transiently.

Reading the label with the study, this specimen's time point is: baseline pretreatment blood. The meaning of the sample's treatment or condition label: 15 Gy SBRT to primary tumor, nephrectomy 4 weeks later. Serial peripheral blood from radiation-treated patients was sampled at baseline, 2 weeks and 4 weeks after SBRT to track tumor-enriched clonotypes. Renal cell carcinoma with clear cell pathology was present in all patients. Genomic DNA for TCR sequencing was prepared using the QIAamp DNA Blood Mini Kit (Qiagen). The analyses included just those samples that passed every quality control check. TCR beta libraries were generated from genomic DNA with the immunoSEQ kit, following the manufacturer's recommendations. To prepare the libraries, a first multiplex PCR with proprietary primers was run, followed by a second PCR that added unique barcodes, and a bead cleanup was done after each round. Each sample batch included a kit-provided positive control reaction and a negative control reaction. The final libraries underwent checking on an Agilent 4200 TapeStation D1000 ScreenTape, volumetric pooling, and quantification by qPCR. An Illumina NextSeq500 fitted with a MidOutput 150-cycle cartridge performed the sequencing, running 156 Read1 cycles and 15 Index1 cycles with the kit's custom primers. The pooled library was loaded at 0.75 to 1 pM with an approximately 22% PhiX control spike-in. In the paper's pipeline: The vendor-processed data were analyzed in R, and a clonotype was defined as all T cells that share the same CDR3 nucleotide sequence. For clone abundance analyses, frequencies were normalized to the 10,000 most abundant clones in each sample. Public T cell clones, averaging fewer than five per sample, were removed before analysis. Tumor-enriched clonotypes and baseline blood-enriched clonotypes were defined as those with an abundance difference of at least 32-fold between compartments. A beta-binomial differential abundance model was applied to find clonotypes that expanded or contracted between blood time points. The Baroni-Urbani and Buser coefficient was used to measure tumor-blood repertoire similarity, and groups were compared with two-tailed Wilcoxon tests in R. The clones in this table, taken by TCRdb from immuneACCESS, are in-frame only. Not every clone is retained; where verified, under half of the shortfall comes from an unresolved V gene, and the cause of the rest is unknown. The DNA gave D and trimming, while V, J and clone size come from that table. This sample is represented by about 22,000 clones; nearly 80% of them were singletons. About 40% of the sample rests with the top ten.

Worth noting for this clone: There is no known antigen for this receptor. The record has no base qualities; no much larger clone is one base away.

V is cut by 5 bases and J by 5 bases, and the space between the germline ends is 10 bases. The germline V gene sets CDR1 to KGHSH and CDR2 to LQKENI. CDR3 length: 13 amino acids, cysteine to phenylalanine. Of all the DNA, just the CDR3 is kept, 39 bases in frame from base 1. This TCR was sampled from a man in his 60s with renal cell carcinoma. Sequenced here: blood, sampled from a patient whose treatment included radiotherapy and nephrectomy. The chain is made from TRBV18 and TRBJ2-1; the D segment could be TRBD1, given 5 matching bases. The DNA sequence follows: TGTGCCAGCTCAAGGGGCGTGGACAATGAGCAGTTCTTC. This codes for CASSRGVDNEQFF.